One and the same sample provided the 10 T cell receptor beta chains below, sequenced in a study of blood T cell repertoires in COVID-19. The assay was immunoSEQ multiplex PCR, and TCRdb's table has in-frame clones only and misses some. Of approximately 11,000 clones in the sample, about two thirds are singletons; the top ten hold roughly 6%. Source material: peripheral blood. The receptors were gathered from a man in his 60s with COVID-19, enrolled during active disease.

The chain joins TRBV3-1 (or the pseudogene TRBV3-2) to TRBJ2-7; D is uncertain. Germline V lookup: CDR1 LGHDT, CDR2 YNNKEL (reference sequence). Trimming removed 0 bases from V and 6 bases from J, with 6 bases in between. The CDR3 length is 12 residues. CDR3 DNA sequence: TGTGCCAGCAGCCAAGACGGTGGCGAGCAGTACGTC. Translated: CASSQDGGEQYV.

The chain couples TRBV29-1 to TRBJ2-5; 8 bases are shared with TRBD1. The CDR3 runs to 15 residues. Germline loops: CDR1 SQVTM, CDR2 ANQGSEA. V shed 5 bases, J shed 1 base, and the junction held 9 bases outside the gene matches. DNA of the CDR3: TGCAGCGTTCGCACCGGGACAGGACCCCAAGAGACCCAGTACTTC. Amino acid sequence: CSVRTGTGPQETQYF.

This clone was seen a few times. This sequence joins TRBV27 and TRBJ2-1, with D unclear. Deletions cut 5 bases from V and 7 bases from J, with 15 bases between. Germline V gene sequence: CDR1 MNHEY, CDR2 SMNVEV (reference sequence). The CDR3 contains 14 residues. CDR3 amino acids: CASSRSSGQNEQFF. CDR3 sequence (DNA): TGTGCCAGCAGTCGTTCGTCAGGTCAAAATGAGCAGTTCTTC.

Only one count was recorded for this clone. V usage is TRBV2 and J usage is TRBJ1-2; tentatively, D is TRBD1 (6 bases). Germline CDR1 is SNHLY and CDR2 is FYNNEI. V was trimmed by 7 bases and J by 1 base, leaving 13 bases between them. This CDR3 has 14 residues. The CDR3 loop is CASTHNRDNYGYTF. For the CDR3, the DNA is TGTGCCAGCACGCATAACAGGGATAACTATGGCTACACCTTC.

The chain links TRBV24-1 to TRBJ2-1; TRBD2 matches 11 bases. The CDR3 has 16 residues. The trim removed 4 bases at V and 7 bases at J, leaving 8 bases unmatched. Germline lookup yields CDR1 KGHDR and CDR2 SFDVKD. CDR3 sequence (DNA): TGTGCCACCAGTGACACGGGACTAGCGGACGGAAATGAGCAGTTCTTC. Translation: CATSDTGLADGNEQFF.

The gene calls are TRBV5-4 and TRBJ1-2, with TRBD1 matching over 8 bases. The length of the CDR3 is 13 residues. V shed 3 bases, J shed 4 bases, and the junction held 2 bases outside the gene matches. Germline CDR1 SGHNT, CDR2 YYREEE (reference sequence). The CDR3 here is CASSSTGAYGYTF. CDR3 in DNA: TGTGCCAGCAGCTCGACAGGGGCCTATGGCTACACCTTC.

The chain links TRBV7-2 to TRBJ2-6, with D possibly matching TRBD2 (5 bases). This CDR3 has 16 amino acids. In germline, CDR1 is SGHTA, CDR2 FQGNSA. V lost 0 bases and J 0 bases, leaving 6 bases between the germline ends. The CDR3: CASSLARGSGANVLTF. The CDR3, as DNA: TGTGCCAGCAGCTTAGCACGGGGCTCTGGGGCCAACGTCCTGACTTTC.

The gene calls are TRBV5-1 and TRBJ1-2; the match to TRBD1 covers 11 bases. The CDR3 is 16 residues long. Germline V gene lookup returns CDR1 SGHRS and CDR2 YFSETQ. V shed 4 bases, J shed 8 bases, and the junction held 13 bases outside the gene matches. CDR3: CASSLGQGELVGGYTF. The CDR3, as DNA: TGCGCCAGCAGCCTGGGACAGGGGGAACTCGTGGGCGGCTACACCTTC.

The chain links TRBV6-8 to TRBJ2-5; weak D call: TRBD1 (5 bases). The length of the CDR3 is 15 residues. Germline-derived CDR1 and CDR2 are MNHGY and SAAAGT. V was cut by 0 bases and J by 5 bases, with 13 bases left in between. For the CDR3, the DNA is TGTGCCAGCAGTTACTCGAAGGGGCGCCGGGAGACCCAGTACTTC. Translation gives CASSYSKGRRETQYF.

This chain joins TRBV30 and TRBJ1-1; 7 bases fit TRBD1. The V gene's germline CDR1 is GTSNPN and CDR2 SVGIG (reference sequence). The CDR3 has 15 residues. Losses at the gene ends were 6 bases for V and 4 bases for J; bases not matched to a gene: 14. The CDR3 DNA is TGTGCCTGCCCAACCCCCCTTCAGGGGGGCACTGAAGCTTTCTTT. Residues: CACPTPLQGGTEAFF.